The following is a T cell receptor beta chain sequence with its context. Its specificity is not known. The protocol was immunoSEQ multiplex PCR, while the TCRdb copy is restricted to in-frame clones and leaves out a portion. The table lists tens of thousands of clones, approximately 80% of them singletons, with roughly 9.8% in the top ten. This specimen belongs to a study of T cells in localized non-small cell lung cancer. General observations from the study: Uninvolved neighboring lung showed the greatest T cell clonality, exceeding tumor.

CDR3 length: 15 amino acids. Germline-derived CDR1 and CDR2 are SGHVS and FQNEAQ. V dropped 3 bases and J dropped 0 bases, with 11 bases sitting between them. The specimen was peripheral blood, collected before any cancer treatment. V and J are TRBV7-8 and TRBJ2-5; the D gene could be TRBD1 or TRBD2 (5 bases each). This sequence was found in a female donor of 60 years or more with stage I lung adenocarcinoma. The CDR3, as DNA: TGTGCCAGCAGCTTCTTGGGGACCTACCAAGAGACCCAGTACTTC. The encoded protein is CASSFLGTYQETQYF.